Below, 20 T cell receptor beta chains from the same sample are listed, as sequenced in a study of T cells expressing NK-cell markers. TCRdb re-called the 5' RACE reads and catalogs CDR3 proteins one per entry, DNA excluded. The sample has some 500,000 distinct CDR3 sequences. The sequencing sample was made of blood T cells: a sorted CD56 or NKG2C T cell subset, CD4+ or CD8+ T cells, or bulk PBMC T cells (not recorded which). These receptors originate from a woman between 50 and 59 years old in good health.

This sequence joins TRBV20-1 and TRBJ1-1; TCRdb gives TRBD1 as the D gene, but with no DNA this cannot be confirmed. The germline V gene encodes CDR1 DFQATT and CDR2 SNEGSKA (reference sequence). CDR3 size: 15 residues. The CDR3: CSARDWGGPNTEAFF.

The chain links TRBV12-5 to TRBJ1-1; TCRdb's assignment of TRBD1 cannot be checked, as there is no DNA. The CDR3 is 13 residues long. Germline loops: CDR1 LGHNT, CDR2 FRNRAP. The CDR3 region is CASGLGTGTEAFF.

The V and J genes are TRBV5-1 and TRBJ1-2; the D gene TCRdb calls, TRBD1, cannot be checked with no DNA. This CDR3 contains 14 residues. Germline assignment: CDR1 SGHRS and CDR2 YFSETQ. The CDR3 loop is CASSLRQSNYGYTF.

V and J are TRBV5-1 and TRBJ1-1. The CDR3 is made up of 15 amino acids. Germline V gene lookup returns CDR1 SGHRS and CDR2 YFSETQ. The CDR3: CASSLGRLSNTEAFF.

The rearrangement uses TRBV9 and TRBJ2-2; as DNA is missing, the TRBD2 call by TCRdb cannot be tested. The CDR3 sequence is 17 residues long. CDR1 and CDR2 from the germline V gene are SGDLS and YYNGEE. The CDR3 protein is CASSVGGTSANTGELFF.

The chain combines TRBV12-3 or TRBV12-4 with TRBJ1-2. This CDR3 comprises 14 residues. The CDR3 spells CASSFRRQNYGYTF.

The rearrangement uses TRBV14 and TRBJ2-2; the TRBD2 assignment by TCRdb is unverifiable without DNA. This CDR3 spans 16 amino acids. CDR1 SGHDN and CDR2 FVKESK come from the germline V gene. CDR3 residues: CASSRPSGRNTGELFF.

The rearrangement joins TRBV6-2 or TRBV6-3 to TRBJ2-1; TCRdb outputs TRBD1, but without DNA this stays unchecked. CDR1 is MNHEY and CDR2 is SVGEGT in the germline V gene. This CDR3 is 17 amino acids long. CDR3: CASSYSTPRGIYNEQFF.

The chain uses TRBV3-1 and TRBJ2-1. From germline, CDR1 is LGHDT and CDR2 YNNKEL (reference sequence). The CDR3 runs 14 residues. The CDR3 reads CASSQGRGGNEQFF.

J is TRBJ2-7 and V is TRBV7-7; TCRdb calls TRBD1, which cannot be checked without DNA. The CDR3 loop spans 13 amino acids. The germline CDR1 and CDR2 sequences are SSHAT and FNYEAQ (reference sequence). The CDR3 is CASSVSGQTEQYF.

V gene TRBV5-1 combines with J gene TRBJ2-5; without DNA, the TCRdb call of TRBD1 cannot be checked. The CDR3 has 13 residues. CDR1 is SGHRS, CDR2 YFSETQ, per germline. CDR3 residues: CASFGRGEETQYF.

The rearrangement uses TRBV7-9 and TRBJ1-1; there is no DNA to check the TCRdb D call of TRBD1. CDR3 length equals 16 residues. The germline gives CDR1 SEHNR, CDR2 FQNEAQ (reference sequence). Here the CDR3 reads CASSSLGVSSGPGAFF. The full variable domain, in which reference TRBV7-9 and TRBJ1-1 provide the parts outside the CDR3, is DTGVSQNPRHKITKRGQNVTFRCDPISEHNRLYWYRQTLGQGPEFLTYFQNEAQLEKSRLLSDRFSAERPKGSFSTLEIQRTEQGDSAMYLCASSSLGVSSGPGAFFGQGTRLTVV.

The V and J genes are TRBV5-1 and TRBJ2-7; TCRdb names TRBD2, which stays unverified in the absence of DNA. There are 13 residues in the CDR3. The germline V gene encodes CDR1 SGHRS and CDR2 YFSETQ. This chain's CDR3 is CASSTGTFYEQYF.

V usage is TRBV29-1 and J usage is TRBJ2-3; TCRdb's D call, TRBD1, is unchecked because there is no DNA. Germline loops: CDR1 SQVTM, CDR2 ANQGSEA. The CDR3 is 15 residues long. The CDR3 here is CSAPKTGQFPDTQYF.

The chain uses TRBV24-1 and TRBJ2-7; the D call from TCRdb, TRBD2, cannot be confirmed without DNA. Germline V lookup: CDR1 KGHDR, CDR2 SFDVKD. The CDR3 has 14 amino acids. This CDR3 reads CATSPLADPYEQYF.

This chain uses TRBV12-5 with TRBJ1-1. The CDR3 is made up of 13 amino acids. Germline CDR1 and CDR2: LGHNT and FRNRAP. This CDR3 reads CASGISGVPEAFF.

V gene TRBV9 combines with J gene TRBJ2-1; TCRdb's D call, TRBD2, is unchecked because there is no DNA. Germline CDR1 and CDR2: SGDLS and YYNGEE. The CDR3 consists of 13 residues. CDR3 protein: CASSGGLAGGEFF.

This rearrangement joins TRBV18 to TRBJ2-1; absent DNA, TCRdb's TRBD1 call cannot be checked. The CDR3 totals 15 residues. CDR1 and CDR2 from the germline V gene are KGHSH and LQKENI. The CDR3 loop reads CASSPIGTGRNEQFF.

The J gene is TRBJ2-1, the V gene TRBV7-9; TCRdb lists TRBD1, though no DNA is available to test this call. CDR3 length: 18 residues. Germline CDR1 is SEHNR and CDR2 is FQNEAQ (reference sequence). The CDR3 loop reads CASKQHPGATRTYSEQFF.

The rearrangement uses TRBV4-1 and TRBJ1-4; there is no DNA to check the TCRdb D call of TRBD1. The CDR3 runs to 18 residues. CDR1 MGHRA and CDR2 YSYEKL come from the germline V gene. CDR3 sequence: CASSRIGLAPATNEKLFF.